What follows is one T cell receptor beta chain and its context. Produced via immunoSEQ multiplex PCR; TCRdb's table is partial and in-frame only. The sample carries roughly 100,000 clones, roughly 90% recorded once. This entry comes from a study of identifying expanded T cells in peripheral blood. J gave up 0 bases and V 6 bases, and 10 bases lay outside the gene matches. The CDR3 is made up of 18 amino acids. In germline, CDR1 is SNHLY, CDR2 FYNNEI. Collection occurred without any documented infections or immune events in donors. This sequence joins TRBV2 and TRBJ2-1; TRBD2 aligns across 11 bases. Sequencing was performed on blood. The TCR comes from a person aged 18 to 70 in good health. CDR3 in DNA: TGTGCCAGCAGGGGGACTAGCGGAGAACTTAGCTCCTACAATGAGCAGTTCTTC. It specifies CASRGTSGELSSYNEQFF.